A selection of T cell receptor beta chains follows, all from one sample in a study of Graves' ophthalmopathy and Graves' hyperthyroidism. TCRdb reprocessed the multiplex PCR reads with MiXCR, giving one entry per CDR3 protein. The sample lists nearly 400,000 distinct CDR3 sequences, around 16% seen once, with around 1.5% in the top ten. Sequencing used peripheral blood. The origin of the receptors is a young woman with Graves' ophthalmopathy. Each CDR3 is given with its conserved first and last residue. The order of the fields is J gene, clone size, V gene, D gene, CDR3 protein, CDR3 DNA. D genes are given only for firm matches. Clone size is given for some rows only: seen once, a few or many times, or a class if the clone is expanded.

>TRBJ2-2|many|TRBV27|TRBD1
CASSGLGQGDTGELFF
TGTGCCAGCAGCGGCCTCGGGCAGGGGGACACCGGGGAGCTGTTTTTT
>TRBJ2-5|many|TRBV5-1|TRBD1
CASDRGGGETQYF
TGCGCCAGCGACAGGGGCGGAGGAGAGACCCAGTACTTC
>TRBJ2-7|few|TRBV4-3|.
CASSPDPDSFYEQYF
TGCGCCAGCAGCCCCGATCCGGACAGCTTCTACGAGCAGTACTTC
>TRBJ2-5|.|TRBV7-8|TRBD2
CASSLYSGRGYQETQYF
TGTGCCAGCAGCTTATACAGCGGGAGGGGGTACCAAGAGACCCAGTACTTC
>TRBJ2-5|many|TRBV30|.
CAWMQQETQYF
TGTGCCTGGATGCAACAAGAGACCCAGTACTTC
>TRBJ2-7|.|TRBV3-1|.
CASSPQAGRPYEQYF
TGTGCCAGCAGCCCCCAGGCAGGGCGCCCCTACGAGCAGTACTTC
>TRBJ2-5|once|TRBV20-1|.
CSATTHRAANFQYF
TGCAGTGCTACTACCCATAGGGCAGCGAATTTTCAGTACTTC
>TRBJ2-7|many|TRBV5-1|TRBD1
CASSLVGLQGGYEQYF
TGCGCCAGCAGCTTGGTGGGATTACAGGGGGGCTACGAGCAGTACTTC
>TRBJ2-2|many|TRBV7-2|.
CASSPSVSGELFF
TGTGCCAGCAGCCCCTCGGTCTCCGGGGAGCTGTTTTTT
>TRBJ1-3|.|TRBV28|TRBD1
CASSPGQGFSGNTIYF
TGTGCCAGCAGTCCGGGACAGGGCTTTTCTGGAAACACCATATATTTT
>TRBJ1-1|many|TRBV10-3|TRBD1
CAISDTGGRTEAFF
TGTGCCATCAGTGATACAGGGGGACGAACTGAAGCTTTCTTT
>TRBJ1-6|few|TRBV4-2|TRBD1
CASSQEGRGRDRTSNSPLHF
TGTGCCAGCAGCCAAGAAGGAAGGGGGCGAGACCGGACCTCCAATTCACCCCTCCACTTT
>TRBJ2-7|many|TRBV20-1|.
CSARDPRALYEQYF
TGCAGTGCTAGAGATCCCCGGGCCCTCTACGAGCAGTACTTC
>TRBJ2-2|many|TRBV29-1|.
CSVDASRTGELFF
TGCAGCGTTGATGCCAGCCGGACCGGGGAGCTGTTTTTT
>TRBJ2-5|many|TRBV27|.
CASSWGGQETQYF
TGTGCCAGCAGTTGGGGTGGCCAAGAGACCCAGTACTTC
>TRBJ1-2|.|TRBV6-5|.
CASSSSYSGGYTF
TGTGCCAGCAGCTCCTCCTACTCAGGTGGCTACACCTTC
>TRBJ2-7|many|TRBV29-1|.
CSVGQSYEQYF
TGCAGCGTTGGACAGTCCTACGAGCAGTACTTC
>TRBJ2-7|.|TRBV6-2/TRBV6-3|.
CASTQGRESTAQHF
TGTGCCAGCACCCAGGGGCGGGAGTCTACTGCGCAGCACTTC
>TRBJ1-2|many|TRBV6-2/TRBV6-3|.
CASSPVPHVGRLSFWGYTF
TGTGCCAGCAGTCCCGTTCCACACGTGGGCCGACTTAGTTTCTGGGGCTACACCTTC
>TRBJ2-2|many|TRBV11-1|.
CASSFPTAGAGSNTGELFF
TGTGCCAGCAGCTTTCCTACCGCGGGGGCCGGATCGAACACCGGGGAGCTGTTTTTT
>TRBJ1-1|many|TRBV20-1|.
CSASTGTRETFF
TGCAGTGCTTCGACAGGAACCAGAGAAACTTTCTTT
>TRBJ2-2|many|TRBV27|TRBD2
CASSSLAGAGNGELFF
TGTGCCAGCAGTTCATTAGCGGGAGCAGGGAACGGGGAGCTGTTTTTT
>TRBJ1-1|many|TRBV30|.
CAWSSTWEAEAFF
TGTGCCTGGAGTTCAACTTGGGAGGCTGAAGCTTTCTTT
>TRBJ1-1|many|TRBV12-5|.
CASGSLGNTEAFF
TGTGCTAGTGGTTCCCTGGGAAACACTGAAGCTTTCTTT
>TRBJ1-2|many|TRBV20-1|.
CSARDQLNYGYTF
TGCAGTGCTAGAGATCAGCTGAACTATGGCTACACCTTC
>TRBJ2-7|many|TRBV12-3/TRBV12-4|TRBD1
CASSLRRQGAYEQYF
TGTGCCAGCAGTTTGAGGAGACAGGGAGCCTACGAGCAGTACTTC
>TRBJ1-5|many|TRBV12-3/TRBV12-4|.
CASSLYGSNQPQHF
TGTGCCAGCAGTTTATACGGTAGCAATCAGCCCCAGCATTTT
>TRBJ1-5|.|TRBV28|.
CASKDRAISNQPQHF
TGTGCCAGCAAAGACAGAGCCATTAGCAATCAGCCTCAGCATTTT
>TRBJ2-5|many|TRBV18|.
CASSPPQDLQETQYF
TGTGCCAGCTCACCACCCCAGGACCTCCAAGAGACCCAGTACTTC
>TRBJ1-5|many|TRBV6-2/TRBV6-3|TRBD1
CASGYWGQGLGQPQHF
TGTGCCAGCGGTTACTGGGGACAGGGGCTCGGGCAGCCCCAGCATTTT
>TRBJ2-7|many|TRBV20-1|TRBD1
CSARGQGTYYEQYF
TGCAGTGCTAGAGGACAGGGGACCTACTACGAGCAGTACTTC
>TRBJ1-5|many|TRBV12-3/TRBV12-4|.
CASSFGPVDSNQPQHF
TGTGCCAGCAGTTTCGGGCCGGTAGATAGCAATCAGCCCCAGCATTTT
>TRBJ1-2|many|TRBV7-9|.
CASSFRQGSSNYGYTF
TGTGCCAGCAGCTTCCGGCAGGGCTCTTCTAACTATGGCTACACCTTC
>TRBJ1-5|many|TRBV27|.
CASSYSGFVQPQHF
TGTGCCAGCAGTTACTCGGGGTTTGTTCAGCCCCAGCATTTT
>TRBJ1-1|many|TRBV12-3/TRBV12-4|.
CASSLGGMNTEAFF
TGTGCCAGCAGCTTAGGAGGGATGAACACTGAAGCTTTCTTT
>TRBJ2-7|many|TRBV10-3|TRBD2
CATGVTTTDGGAYEQYF
TGTGCCACTGGGGTTACAACCACAGACGGGGGGGCCTACGAGCAGTACTTC
>TRBJ2-5|many|TRBV29-1|TRBD1
CSVHRGPAQYF
TGCAGCGTCCACAGGGGTCCAGCCCAGTACTTC
>TRBJ1-1|many|TRBV18|.
CASSPGTYTEAFF
TGTGCCAGCTCACCCGGGACATACACTGAAGCTTTCTTT
>TRBJ1-6|many|TRBV29-1|.
CSVGYGNSPLHF
TGCAGCGTTGGGTACGGGAATTCACCCCTCCACTTT
>TRBJ1-1|many|TRBV7-9|TRBD1
CASSSNRGVSTEAFF
TGTGCCAGCAGCTCCAACAGGGGGGTGTCGACTGAAGCTTTCTTT
>TRBJ2-2|once|TRBV28|.
CASSSPTRSGTGELFF
TGTGCCAGCAGTTCCCCAACCCGTAGCGGAACCGGGGAGCTGTTTTTT